The 5 T cell receptor beta chains below were found in one sample sequenced in a study of beta chain features in type 1 diabetes. cDNA synthesis used the whole RNA isolate, giving expressed TCRB sequences. TCRdb's copy holds only in-frame clones and misses some; the assay was immunoSEQ multiplex PCR. This sample yields fewer than 350,000 clones, of which under 8.5% are seen a single time; 1% belongs to the top ten. Sequencing was done on a sample of central memory CD4+ T cells from blood. The source is a woman aged 18-29 years in good health.

The sample holds a few counts of this clone. This chain uses TRBV9 with TRBJ2-3, with a weak D call TRBD2 (5 bases). V lost 4 bases and J lost 0, with 15 bases in between. Germline V gives CDR1 SGDLS, CDR2 YYNGEE. CDR3 length: 16 amino acids. The CDR3 is CASSPLGRRSTDTQYF. CDR3 in DNA: TGTGCCAGCAGCCCCTTAGGCAGGAGGAGCACAGATACGCAGTATTTT.

The V gene is TRBV6-5, the J gene TRBJ2-6; no clear D. Germline V CDR1 and CDR2: MNHEY, SVGAGI. This CDR3 comprises 13 residues. Trimming cost V 8 bases and J 0 bases, with 5 bases left between them. The chain's CDR3 is CASRLSGANVLTF. The DNA for the CDR3 is TGTGCCAGCCGGCTCTCTGGGGCCAACGTCCTGACTTTC.

Comment on this clone: This specimen includes other DNA sequences encoding the same CDR3. The chain is built from TRBV6-4 and TRBJ1-1, with D uncertain. Per germline, CDR1 MRHNA and CDR2 SNTAGT. The CDR3 consists of 13 residues. Trimming removed 4 bases from V and 0 bases from J, with 6 bases in between. For the CDR3, the DNA is TGTGCCAGCAGTGTGGACTTGAACACTGAAGCTTTCTTT. Amino acid sequence: CASSVDLNTEAFF.

The sample holds a few counts of this clone. The V and J genes are TRBV9 and TRBJ2-2, with D maybe TRBD1 (6 bases). Trimming shortened V by 0 bases and J by 4 bases, and 13 bases separated the two germline ends. Per the germline V gene, CDR1 is SGDLS and CDR2 is YYNGEE. This CDR3 has 16 residues. The CDR3 bases are TGTGCCAGCAGCGTAGGGGCAGGGGCCTCCACCGGGGAGCTGTTTTTT. The encoded protein is CASSVGAGASTGELFF.

The chain has TRBV7-9 and TRBJ2-1, with D perhaps matching TRBD2 (6 bases). CDR3 length: 14 amino acids. Germline CDR1 SEHNR, CDR2 FQNEAQ (reference sequence). Trimming pared 3 bases from V and 6 bases from J, leaving 12 bases between. The CDR3 DNA sequence: TGTGCCAGCAGCTTTGCAGGGAGGCGCAATGAGCAGTTCTTC. Protein sequence: CASSFAGRRNEQFF.